What follows are 18 T cell receptor beta chains derived from one specimen sequenced in a study of T cells of healthy individuals. TCRdb recomputed calls from the 5' RACE reads with MiXCR, one row per CDR3 protein. The profile shows some 85,000 distinct CDR3 sequences, roughly 5% of them singletons. The receptor set was obtained from a female donor in good health.

This clonotype came up a few times. V is TRBV28 and J is TRBJ2-6, with D uncertain. Trimming shortened V by 8 bases and J by 2 bases, and 13 bases separated the two germline ends. The CDR3 is 15 amino acids. Germline V gives CDR1 MDHEN, CDR2 SYDVKM. The DNA for the CDR3 is TGTGCCAGCCTTTCCCCACACACTGGGGCCAACGTCCTGACTTTC. It yields the protein CASLSPHTGANVLTF.

The chain carries TRBV25-1 and TRBJ1-1, with unresolved D. The CDR3 has 13 residues. The germline CDR1 and CDR2 sequences are MGHDK and SYGVNS. V shed 4 bases and J shed 5 bases, with 11 bases lying between them. This CDR3 is CASSVVSRTEAFF. CDR3 DNA sequence: TGTGCCAGCAGTGTAGTATCGAGGACTGAAGCTTTCTTT. The full variable domain, completed using reference TRBV25-1 and TRBJ1-1, is EADIYQTPRYLVIGTGKKITLECSQTMGHDKMYWYQQDPGMELHLIHYSYGVNSTEKGDLSSESTVSRIRTEHFPLTLESARPSHTSQYLCASSVVSRTEAFFGQGTRLTVV.

This clonotype was seen many times. The V call is TRBV29-1, the J call TRBJ2-3, with a possible D match to TRBD2 (6 bases). The CDR3 has 18 amino acids. V lost 0 bases, J lost 1 base, and 20 bases lay in between. Germline V gives CDR1 SQVTM, CDR2 ANQGSEA. CDR3 DNA: TGCAGCGTTGAAGATGGGACTGGACTCGCCACCCGCACAGATACGCAGTATTTT. Its translation: CSVEDGTGLATRTDTQYF.

This clonotype was seen ten or more times. This chain uses TRBV27 with TRBJ1-4; TRBD1 matches at 9 bases. The junction had 4 bases not matched to a gene; V was cut back by 4 bases and J by 1 base. Germline CDR1 is MNHEY and CDR2 is SMNVEV (reference sequence). The CDR3 is 16 residues long. CDR3 protein: CASSSHRGQTNEKLFF. The DNA of the CDR3 is TGTGCCAGCAGTTCCCACAGGGGGCAAACTAATGAAAAACTGTTTTTT.

This clonotype was seen ten or more times. The chain links TRBV7-2 to TRBJ2-7, with TRBD1 identical over 8 bases. The CDR3 runs to 15 residues. With V trimmed by 1 base and J by 0 bases, 2 bases remained unmatched. Germline V gene data show CDR1 as SGHTA and CDR2 as FQGNSA. This chain's CDR3 is CASSLGQGYSYEQYF. The CDR3 DNA reads as TGTGCCAGCAGCTTAGGACAGGGGTACTCCTACGAGCAGTACTTC.

This clonotype was seen repeatedly, ten times or more. The gene calls are TRBV28 and TRBJ2-3, with TRBD2 identical over 11 bases. The germline CDR1 and CDR2 sequences are MDHEN and SYDVKM. J lost 4 bases, V lost 5 bases, and 14 bases had no gene match. The CDR3 spans 18 residues. The DNA of the CDR3 is TGTGCCAGCAGTACGGGGACTAGCGGCCCTTTGGGACCAGATACGCAGTATTTT. It specifies CASSTGTSGPLGPDTQYF.

This clonotype was detected ten times or more. The CDR3 sequence is CASSEYSGNYGYTF. CDR3 DNA sequence: TGTGCCAGCAGTGAATATTCAGGGAACTATGGCTACACCTTC. The chain employs TRBV25-1 and TRBJ1-2, with D tentatively TRBD1 (5 bases). Per the germline V gene, CDR1 is MGHDK and CDR2 is SYGVNS. V gave up 0 bases and J gave up 2 bases, with 7 bases separating them. This CDR3 is built from 14 residues.

This clonotype was seen more than once but under ten times. As DNA, the CDR3 is TGTGCCAGCCACCGGACTAGCGGGGCCTACAATGAGCAGTTCTTC. Translating gives CASHRTSGAYNEQFF. The rearrangement joins TRBV7-2 to TRBJ2-1; 12 bases are a match to TRBD2. Looked up from germline, CDR1 is SGHTA and CDR2 is FQGNSA. The trim removed 8 bases at V and 2 bases at J, leaving 4 bases unmatched. The CDR3 is 15 residues long.

This clonotype showed up just a few times. V and J are TRBV18 and TRBJ2-3, with 7 bases aligning to TRBD2. The CDR3 extends over 15 amino acids. Unmatched junction bases numbered 10, after V lost 2 bases and J lost 8 bases. Germline V CDR1 and CDR2: KGHSH, LQKENI. The CDR3 sequence: CASSPRAGPSSTQYF. In DNA form, the CDR3 reads TGTGCCAGCTCACCAAGAGCGGGACCAAGTTCTACGCAGTATTTT.

CDR3 DNA: TGTGCCAGCAGCCCCGGTGGGGCGGGAGACTATGAGCAGTTCTTC. Translated: CASSPGGAGDYEQFF. The V and J genes are TRBV14 and TRBJ2-1; 7 nucleotides agree with TRBD2. Trimming at V came to 4 bases and at J to 8 bases, leaving 11 bases not matched to a gene. The CDR3 has 15 amino acids. CDR1 is SGHDN, CDR2 FVKESK, per germline.

This clonotype was counted at least ten times. The chain uses TRBV5-1 and TRBJ2-4; D is possibly TRBD2 (5 bases). Deletions cut 4 bases from V and 2 bases from J, with 13 bases between. The CDR3 has 15 amino acids. The V gene's germline CDR1 is SGHRS and CDR2 YFSETQ. CDR3 sequence (DNA): TGCGCCAGCAGCAAGACCCGGGAAACCAAAAACATTCAGTACTTC. It codes for CASSKTRETKNIQYF.

Many counts were recorded for this clonotype. The rearrangement uses TRBV28 and TRBJ1-4; the D is unclear. CDR3 length: 13 amino acids. With 3 bases removed from V and 5 bases from J, the gap between germline ends came to 7 bases. Germline V gene lookup returns CDR1 MDHEN and CDR2 SYDVKM. As DNA, the CDR3 is TGTGCCAGCAGTTTCGTGGGGAATGAAAAACTGTTTTTT. Its translation is CASSFVGNEKLFF.

The sample holds a few counts of this clonotype. The rearrangement joins TRBV20-1 to TRBJ1-5, with TRBD1 matching 7 bases. J lost 0 bases, V lost 3 bases, and 14 bases had no gene match. Germline CDR1 DFQATT, CDR2 SNEGSKA (reference sequence). This CDR3 has 18 amino acids. CDR3 bases: TGCAGTGCTAGCCGGGGAACCGGGACAGCCGATAGCAATCAGCCCCAGCATTTT. Amino acids: CSASRGTGTADSNQPQHF.

The sample holds a few counts of this clonotype. The chain has TRBV12-3 or TRBV12-4 and TRBJ2-7; 9 bases match TRBD2. Unmatched junction bases numbered 8, after V lost 8 bases and J lost 6 bases. The CDR3 runs 13 residues. CDR3 bases: TGTGCCAGCGAACCGGGACTAGCAGGCGAGCAGTACTTC. The encoded protein is CASEPGLAGEQYF.

This clonotype was seen only a few times. The V call is TRBV4-1, the J call TRBJ1-2; the D is unclear. The CDR3 is 16 amino acids. V lost 0 bases and J lost 3, with 14 bases in between. Germline CDR1 reads MGHRA; CDR2 reads YSYEKL. The DNA of the CDR3 is TGCGCCAGCAGCCAAGATCCCAGGACGGCAGACTATGGCTACACCTTC. As protein: CASSQDPRTADYGYTF.

The DNA of the CDR3 is TGCGCCAGCAGTTCCAACAGGGGGCTAGGAGGCTACACCTTC. Amino acid sequence: CASSSNRGLGGYTF. V and J are TRBV4-1 and TRBJ1-2; TRBD1 aligns across 9 bases. This CDR3 has 14 amino acids. The J segment lost 8 bases and the V segment lost 6 bases, leaving 10 bases of the junction unmatched. Per the germline V gene, CDR1 is MGHRA and CDR2 is YSYEKL.

This clonotype was observed at least ten times. This chain uses TRBV4-2 with TRBJ2-6; 9 positions match TRBD1. CDR1 is LGHNA and CDR2 is YNFKEQ in the germline V gene. This CDR3 is 20 amino acids long. With 5 bases clipped from V and 0 bases from J, the junction kept 14 bases outside the gene matches. This chain's CDR3 is CASSAIEGTGTFSGANVLTF. The CDR3 DNA reads as TGTGCCAGCAGCGCGATAGAAGGGACAGGGACCTTCTCTGGGGCCAACGTCCTGACTTTC.

This clonotype occurred many times. J is TRBJ2-1 and V is TRBV29-1, with D possibly being TRBD1 or TRBD2 (5 bases each). Trimming shortened V by 4 bases and J by 5 bases, and 21 bases separated the two germline ends. Germline lookup yields CDR1 SQVTM and CDR2 ANQGSEA. The CDR3 runs to 16 residues. The CDR3 DNA reads TGCAGCGTTGTATTAATTGTTGGGGGTGAAGACAATGAGCAGTTCTTC. Encoded protein: CSVVLIVGGEDNEQFF.